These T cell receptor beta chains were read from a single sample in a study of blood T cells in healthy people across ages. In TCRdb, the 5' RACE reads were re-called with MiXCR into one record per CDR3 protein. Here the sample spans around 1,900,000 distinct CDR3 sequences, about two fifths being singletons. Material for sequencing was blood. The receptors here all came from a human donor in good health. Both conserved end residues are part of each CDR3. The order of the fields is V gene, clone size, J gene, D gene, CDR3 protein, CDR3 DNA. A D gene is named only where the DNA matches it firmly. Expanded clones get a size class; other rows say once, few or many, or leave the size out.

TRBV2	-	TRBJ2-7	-	CASRGAAEQYF	TGTGCCAGCAGAGGGGCAGCCGAGCAGTACTTC
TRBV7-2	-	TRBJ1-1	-	CASSLVPNTEGFF	TGTGCCAGCAGCTTAGTCCCAAACACTGAGGGTTTCTTT
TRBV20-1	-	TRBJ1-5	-	CSARSLGQPQHF	TGCAGTGCCCGATCCCTGGGTCAGCCCCAGCATTTT
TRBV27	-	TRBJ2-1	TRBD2	CTSSHILAGGYNEQFF	TGTACCAGCAGTCATATACTAGCGGGGGGATACAATGAGCAGTTCTTC
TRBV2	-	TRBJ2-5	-	CASSDQAEETQYF	TGTGCCAGCAGTGATCAGGCAGAAGAGACCCAGTACTTC
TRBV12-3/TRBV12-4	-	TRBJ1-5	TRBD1	CASSPRQGAQPQHF	TGTGCCAGCAGTCCACGACAGGGGGCTCAGCCCCAGCATTTT
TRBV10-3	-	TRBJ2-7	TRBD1	CAISERVGRDRVSHEQYF	TGTGCCATCAGTGAGAGGGTTGGAAGGGACAGGGTCAGCCACGAGCAGTACTTC
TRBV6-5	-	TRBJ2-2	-	CASRPGGAGELFF	TGTGCCAGCAGACCCGGGGGAGCCGGGGAGCTGTTTTTT
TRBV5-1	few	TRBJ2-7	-	CASSFDNPSYEQYF	TGCGCCAGCAGCTTTGATAACCCATCCTACGAGCAGTACTTC
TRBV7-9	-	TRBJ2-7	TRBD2	CASSASGGFNEQYF	TGTGCCAGCAGCGCCAGCGGGGGGTTTAACGAGCAGTACTTC
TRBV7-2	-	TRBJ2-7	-	CASSWEDLKSYEQYF	TGTGCCAGCAGCTGGGAGGACTTAAAATCCTACGAGCAGTACTTC
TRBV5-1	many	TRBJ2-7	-	CASSLNLGYEQYF	TGCGCCAGCAGCTTGAATTTGGGGTACGAGCAGTACTTC
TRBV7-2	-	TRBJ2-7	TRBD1	CASSKTQGVEQYF	TGTGCCAGCAGCAAGACACAGGGGGTCGAGCAGTACTTC
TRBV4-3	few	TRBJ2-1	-	CASSHIRGSVNEQFF	TGCGCCAGCAGCCATATTAGGGGGTCTGTGAATGAGCAGTTCTTC
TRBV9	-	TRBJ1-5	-	CASSVGVVVDQPQHF	TGTGCCAGCAGCGTAGGGGTGGTCGTGGATCAGCCCCAGCATTTT
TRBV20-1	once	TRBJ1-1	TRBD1	CSARDRGGVSEAFF	TGCAGTGCCCGGGACAGGGGAGGTGTTTCTGAAGCTTTCTTT
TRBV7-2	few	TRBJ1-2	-	CASSLSNYYGYTF	TGTGCCAGCAGCTTATCCAATTACTATGGCTACACCTTC
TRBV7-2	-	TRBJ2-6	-	CASSFHLTGSTGANVLTF	TGTGCCAGCAGCTTTCATCTGACAGGTTCCACTGGGGCCAACGTCCTGACTTTC
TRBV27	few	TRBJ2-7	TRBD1	CATRTGGNEQYF	TGTGCCACCAGGACAGGGGGTAACGAGCAGTACTTC
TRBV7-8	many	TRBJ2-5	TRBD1	CASSLEGQGAWTQYF	TGTGCCAGCAGCTTAGAAGGGCAGGGGGCTTGGACCCAGTACTTC
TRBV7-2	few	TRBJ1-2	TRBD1	CASSHRGGSYTF	TGTGCCAGCAGTCACAGGGGGGGTAGCTACACCTTC
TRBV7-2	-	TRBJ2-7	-	CASSLTVLALQEIQYF	TGTGCCAGCAGCTTAACTGTGCTAGCGCTACAAGAGATCCAGTACTTC
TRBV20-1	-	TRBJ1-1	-	CSARDNGRLLMNTEAFF	TGCAGTGCTAGAGATAATGGACGGCTCCTCATGAACACTGAAGCTTTCTTT
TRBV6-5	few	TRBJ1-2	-	CASSYGVNYGYTF	TGTGCCAGCAGTTACGGGGTAAACTATGGCTACACCTTC
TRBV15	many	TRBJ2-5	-	CATSRRGDMGQQYF	TGTGCCACCAGCAGAAGGGGGGACATGGGTCAGCAGTACTTC
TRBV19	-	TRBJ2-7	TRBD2	CASGDYYEQYF	TGTGCCAGTGGGGACTACTACGAGCAGTACTTC
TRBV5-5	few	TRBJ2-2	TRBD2	CASSILAGAGELFF	TGTGCCAGCAGCATCCTAGCGGGGGCGGGAGAGCTGTTTTTT
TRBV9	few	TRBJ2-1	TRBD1	CASSVAGQGHEQFF	TGTGCCAGCAGCGTAGCTGGACAGGGTCATGAGCAGTTCTTC
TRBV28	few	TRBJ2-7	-	CASSLTRVYEQYF	TGTGCCAGCAGTTTAACTAGGGTTTACGAGCAGTACTTC
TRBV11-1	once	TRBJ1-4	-	CASNIGDGRTEKLFF	TGTGCCAGCAACATCGGCGACGGTAGGACGGAAAAACTGTTTTTT
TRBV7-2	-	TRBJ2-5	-	CASSIARNQETQYF	TGTGCCAGCAGTATCGCCAGAAACCAAGAGACCCAGTACTTC
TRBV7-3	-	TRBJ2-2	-	CASSCQGTTGELFF	TGTGCCAGCAGCTGTCAGGGGACCACCGGGGAGCTGTTTTTT
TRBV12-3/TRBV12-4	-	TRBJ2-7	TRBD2	CASNLAGSSYEQYF	TGTGCCAGCAATTTAGCGGGGAGCTCCTACGAGCAGTACTTC
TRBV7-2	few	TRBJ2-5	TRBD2	CASSTQQRDYKETQYF	TGTGCCAGCAGCACCCAGCAACGGGACTATAAAGAGACCCAGTACTTC
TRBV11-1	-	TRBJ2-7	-	CASSPGTDSGEQYF	TGTGCCAGCAGCCCCGGGACCGACTCGGGCGAGCAGTACTTC
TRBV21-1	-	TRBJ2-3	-	CASSLKGQGKGTDTQYF	TGTGCCAGCAGCCTAAAGGGGCAGGGTAAGGGCACAGATACGCAGTATTTT
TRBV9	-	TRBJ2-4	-	CASSPTSGPGVQNIQYF	TGTGCCAGCAGCCCTACGTCCGGACCGGGGGTCCAAAACATTCAGTACTTC
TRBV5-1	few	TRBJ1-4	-	CASSSLAGARGVGEKLFF	TGCGCCAGCAGCTCCTTGGCGGGGGCGCGTGGAGTTGGGGAAAAACTGTTTTTT
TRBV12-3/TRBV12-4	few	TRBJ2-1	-	CASSLRRASSEQFF	TGTGCCAGCAGTTTACGCAGGGCCAGTAGCGAGCAGTTCTTC
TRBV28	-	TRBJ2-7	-	CASSFRALSYNEQYF	TGTGCCAGCAGTTTCCGGGCCTTGTCCTACAATGAGCAGTACTTC
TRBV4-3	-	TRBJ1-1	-	CASSELSGAGNTEAFF	TGCGCCAGCAGCGAACTCAGCGGCGCGGGGAACACTGAAGCTTTCTTT
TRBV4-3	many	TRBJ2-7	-	CASSPILRQSYEQYF	TGCGCCAGCAGCCCCATCTTAAGACAGTCCTACGAGCAGTACTTC
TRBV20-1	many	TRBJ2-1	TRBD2	CSASRGGSYNEQFF	TGCAGTGCTAGTCGGGGGGGCTCCTACAATGAGCAGTTCTTC
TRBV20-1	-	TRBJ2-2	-	CSARFAGDTGELFF	TGCAGTGCTAGATTTGCGGGCGACACCGGGGAGCTGTTTTTT
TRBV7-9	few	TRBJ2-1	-	CASERGIVGEQFF	TGTGCCAGCGAACGGGGTATCGTGGGTGAGCAGTTCTTC
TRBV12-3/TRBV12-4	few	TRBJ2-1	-	CASSTSYEQFF	TGTGCCAGCAGTACTAGCTACGAGCAGTTCTTC
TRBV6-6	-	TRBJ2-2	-	CASRGNRAGELFF	TGTGCCAGCAGGGGGAACAGGGCCGGGGAGCTGTTTTTT
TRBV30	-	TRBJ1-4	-	CAWKKGWAEKLFF	TGTGCCTGGAAGAAGGGTTGGGCGGAAAAACTGTTTTTT
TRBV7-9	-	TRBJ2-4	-	CASSPGRDPYNEQYF	TGTGCCAGCAGCCCGGGACGAGATCCCTACAATGAGCAGTACTTC
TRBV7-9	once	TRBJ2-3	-	CASSKVVDTQYF	TGTGCCAGCAGCAAAGTTGTGGATACGCAGTATTTT
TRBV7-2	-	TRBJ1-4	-	CASSPEEPEVEKLFF	TGTGCCAGCAGCCCAGAGGAGCCGGAGGTTGAAAAACTGTTTTTT
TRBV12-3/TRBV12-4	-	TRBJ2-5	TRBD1	CASSPASPGQDETQYF	TGTGCCAGCAGTCCAGCATCTCCGGGACAGGACGAGACCCAGTACTTC
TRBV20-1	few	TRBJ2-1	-	CSASRYSNEQFF	TGCAGTGCTAGCAGGTACTCTAATGAGCAGTTCTTC
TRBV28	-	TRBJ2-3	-	CASGVVTDTQYF	TGTGCCAGCGGCGTTGTCACAGATACGCAGTATTTT